Detailed here is one TCR beta chain. As yet, its antigen is unknown. The source of the sample is a study of chemoradiotherapy in HPV16-positive cancers. Trimming removed 5 bases from V and 2 bases from J; junction bases left unmatched: 7. Per germline, CDR1 MRHNA and CDR2 SNTAGT. This CDR3 comprises 15 residues. This table comes from immunoSEQ multiplex PCR, and its TCRdb copy is limited to in-frame clones, with some not included. The sample holds just over 15,000 clones; roughly 80% are singletons and the top ten take roughly 1.3%. Findings and caveats of the study: The functional HPV-specific definition rests on just two HPV16-positive patients. For HPV16-positive patients, expanding HPV-responsive T cells associated with longer recurrence-free survival. Candidate HPV-specific clones and E7-related TCR motifs grew in tumor during treatment.

Samples were taken several times over chemoradiotherapy. The genes are TRBV6-4 and TRBJ2-3, with 7 bases fitting TRBD1. Sample collection occurred from a patient who underwent chemoradiotherapy. The receptor was derived from a human donor with HPV-associated anogenital cancer. For the CDR3, the DNA is TGTGCCAGCAGTTCTTCCGGGACAGCCACAGATACGCAGTATTTT. This sequence encodes CASSSSGTATDTQYF.